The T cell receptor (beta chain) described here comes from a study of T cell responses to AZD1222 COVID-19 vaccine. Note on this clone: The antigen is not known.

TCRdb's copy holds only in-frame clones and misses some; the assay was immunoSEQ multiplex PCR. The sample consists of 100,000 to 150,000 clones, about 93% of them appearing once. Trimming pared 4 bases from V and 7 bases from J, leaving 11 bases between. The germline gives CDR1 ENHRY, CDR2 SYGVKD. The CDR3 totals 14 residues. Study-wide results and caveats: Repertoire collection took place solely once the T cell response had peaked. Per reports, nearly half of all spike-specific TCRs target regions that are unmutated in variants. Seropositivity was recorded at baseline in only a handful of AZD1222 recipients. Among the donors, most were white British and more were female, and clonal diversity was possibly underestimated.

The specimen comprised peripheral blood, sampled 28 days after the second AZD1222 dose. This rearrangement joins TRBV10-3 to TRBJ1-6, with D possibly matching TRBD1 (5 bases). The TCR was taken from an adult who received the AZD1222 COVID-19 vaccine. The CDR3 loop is CAISVGTVNSPLHF. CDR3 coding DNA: TGTGCCATCAGTGTTGGGACCGTAAATTCACCCCTCCACTTT.